A single sample is the source of the 23 T cell receptor beta chains below, sequenced in a study of spatial heterogeneity in lung cancer. Study outcomes and limitations: Counts of expanded alpha and beta TCRs within tumors tracked the tumor nonsynonymous mutation count.

No antigen is known for these receptors. TCRdb redid the calling of the 5' RACE reads with MiXCR, one entry per CDR3 protein. The table lists 1,200 to 1,500 distinct CDR3 sequences, less than 20% of them singletons, with about 13% in the top ten. As to time point: sample taken at primary tumor resection. Sequences were derived from lung tumor tissue, sampled at surgery. The receptors originated from a male donor with early-stage non-small cell lung cancer.

This clonotype is categorized as medium-sized. This beta chain slipped into a library made for alpha chains as a stray read, so its size is not meaningful. This rearrangement joins TRBV29-1 to TRBJ1-2, with D perhaps TRBD1 (6 bases). This CDR3 is 11 amino acids long. V dropped 4 bases and J dropped 8 bases, with 11 bases sitting between them. Germline V gene lookup returns CDR1 SQVTM and CDR2 ANQGSEA. The DNA for the CDR3 is TGCAGCGTTGGGTCCCAGGGGGGCTACACCTTC. Translated, it gives CSVGSQGGYTF.

In its sample, this clonotype was seen a few times. This beta chain appears as a stray read in a library generated for alpha chains; its size is not informative. This chain connects TRBV28 to TRBJ2-5; 9 bases map to TRBD2. This CDR3 has 17 amino acids. CDR1 and CDR2 (germline): MDHEN, SYDVKM. Trimming removed 7 bases from V and 3 bases from J; junction bases left unmatched: 15. The DNA of the CDR3 is TGTGCCAGCAACACTAGGGCTAGCGGGGCAATTAAAGAGACCCAGTACTTC. Protein product: CASNTRASGAIKETQYF.

This clonotype was observed a handful of times. The library was prepared for alpha chains; this beta chain is a stray read, so its frequency means little. The rearrangement joins TRBV7-2 to TRBJ2-7; D is perhaps TRBD2 (5 bases). Trimming took 8 bases from V and 6 from J, leaving 14 bases between them. The V gene's germline CDR1 is SGHTA and CDR2 FQGNSA. The CDR3 loop spans 12 amino acids. CDR3 sequence: CASGRTRREQYF. The CDR3 region has the DNA TGTGCCAGCGGACGAACTAGGCGCGAGCAGTACTTC.

Comment on this clonotype: This may stem from a read error, because a much larger clone lies one nucleotide away. This beta chain is an off-target read within a library intended for alpha chains, so its frequency means little. The gene calls are TRBV5-1 and TRBJ2-3, with D perhaps matching TRBD1 (5 bases). The CDR3 contains 15 residues. V gave up 0 bases and J gave up 4 bases, with 12 bases separating them. The germline CDR1 and CDR2 sequences are SGHRS and YFSETQ. The DNA of the CDR3 is TGCGCCAGCAGCTTGGCCCAACAGGTTGCAGATACGCAGTATTTT. Its protein product is CASSLAQQVADTQYF.

About this clonotype: In a library made to pick up alpha chains, this beta chain is a stray read with a size that means little. CDR3 protein: CASSLGHRETQYF. CDR3 coding DNA: TGTGCCAGCAGCCTAGGGCATCGGGAGACCCAGTACTTC. The rearrangement uses TRBV7-3 and TRBJ2-5, with D hard to call. In germline, CDR1 is SGHTA, CDR2 FQGTGA. V lost 5 bases to trimming and J lost 5 bases, with 12 bases between them. The CDR3 runs 13 residues.

This clonotype is medium-sized in the sample. A library prepared for alpha chains yielded this beta chain as an off-target read; its size is of little meaning. The V call is TRBV12-3 or TRBV12-4, the J call TRBJ2-6; 9 nucleotides agree with TRBD1. Unmatched junction bases numbered 7, after V lost 9 bases and J lost 4 bases. The length of the CDR3 is 15 residues. The CDR3 loop reads CASSGQGAGANVLTF. The DNA for the CDR3 is TGTGCCAGTTCGGGACAGGGTGCCGGGGCCAACGTCCTGACTTTC.

By proportion, this clonotype is large. This beta chain lies outside the target of a library built for alpha chains; its clone size means little. This chain links TRBV7-9 with TRBJ2-5, with a tentative D call TRBD2 (6 bases). The CDR3 loop spans 15 amino acids. The V and J ends lost 5 bases and 2 bases respectively, with 15 bases between them. Germline V gives CDR1 SEHNR, CDR2 FQNEAQ (reference sequence). CDR3 nucleotides: TGTGCCAGCAGCACCAGCAGGGCGGGGCAAGAGACCCAGTACTTC. It codes for CASSTSRAGQETQYF.

Concerning this clonotype: This beta chain is off target for a library built for alpha chains, so its abundance means little. The chain carries TRBV25-1 and TRBJ1-2; D unclear. The CDR3 contains 15 residues. V lost 5 bases, J lost 6 bases, and 19 bases lay in between. Germline CDR1 is MGHDK and CDR2 is SYGVNS. For the CDR3, the DNA is TGTGCCAGCAGTCCACGGACCGGTCTGAGTAATGGCTACACCTTC. This sequence encodes CASSPRTGLSNGYTF.

This clonotype qualifies as medium-sized (0.01 to 0.1%). The library was designed around alpha chains, so this beta chain is a stray read whose abundance carries little weight. The chain couples TRBV5-6 to TRBJ2-1, with 11 bases identical to TRBD2. Germline V gives CDR1 SGHDT, CDR2 YYEEEE. The CDR3 loop spans 18 amino acids. With V trimmed by 0 bases and J by 1 base, 6 bases remained unmatched. DNA of the CDR3: TGTGCCAGCAGCTTGGCCCGGGCTAGCGGGGGGTCCTACAATGAGCAGTTCTTC. It yields the protein CASSLARASGGSYNEQFF.

This clonotype is termed medium-sized (0.01 to 0.1%). As an off-target read in a library built for alpha chains, this beta chain has a frequency of little significance. The chain carries TRBV12-3 or TRBV12-4 and TRBJ2-3; the match to TRBD2 covers 14 bases. V lost 2 bases to trimming and J lost 0 bases; unmatched junction nucleotides: 4. This CDR3 is 18 amino acids long. The CDR3 is CASSLRLAGGRSTDTQYF. The CDR3 DNA reads TGTGCCAGCAGTTTACGACTAGCGGGAGGGCGTAGCACAGATACGCAGTATTTT.

This clonotype ranks as large. This beta chain appears as a stray read in a library generated for alpha chains; its size is not informative. In DNA form, the CDR3 reads TGTGCCAGCTTTACGATGAGCACAGATACGCAGTATTTT. It specifies CASFTMSTDTQYF. The chain carries TRBV27 and TRBJ2-3; no firm D call. V lost 8 bases, J lost 0 bases, and 9 bases lay in between. CDR1 MNHEY and CDR2 SMNVEV come from the germline V gene (reference sequence). This CDR3 has 13 amino acids.

By share of the sample, this clonotype is medium-sized (0.01 to 0.1%). As an off-target read in a library built for alpha chains, this beta chain has a frequency of little significance. V and J are TRBV6-5 and TRBJ1-5, with D maybe TRBD1 (5 bases). This CDR3 is built from 14 residues. Per the germline V gene, CDR1 is MNHEY and CDR2 is SVGAGI. Between the trimmed V and J ends, which lost 4 bases and 0 bases, there was a span of 7 bases. The CDR3 region has the DNA TGTGCCAGCAGTTCCGGGACTAGCAATCAGCCCCAGCATTTT. It translates to CASSSGTSNQPQHF.

By share of the sample, this clonotype is medium-sized (0.01 to 0.1%). Because the library targeted alpha chains, this beta chain is an off-target read whose size means little. V gene TRBV19 combines with J gene TRBJ1-5, with 8 bases identical to TRBD1. Germline CDR1 is LNHDA and CDR2 is SQIVND (reference sequence). V lost 5 bases to trimming and J lost 2 bases; unmatched junction nucleotides: 8. This CDR3 has 16 amino acids. The CDR3 DNA follows: TGTGCCAGTAGTTTATCCCTGACAGGGGGCAATCAGCCCCAGCATTTT. Translating gives CASSLSLTGGNQPQHF. Complete variable domain (other parts from reference TRBV19 and TRBJ1-5): DGGITQSPKYLFRKEGQNVTLSCEQNLNHDAMYWYRQDPGQGLRLIYYSQIVNDFQKGDIAEGYSVSREKKESFPLTVTSAQKNPTAFYLCASSLSLTGGNQPQHFGDGTRLSIL.

On this clonotype: Its ends do not fully match the called genes, so a read error is possible. This beta chain represents an off-target read in a library built for alpha chains; its size is of limited meaning. V gene TRBV27 combines with J gene TRBJ1-2; weak D call: TRBD1 (6 bases). The CDR3 spans 13 residues. CDR1 MNHEY and CDR2 SMNVEV come from the germline V gene (reference sequence). This CDR3 is CASSFDRKYGFTF. CDR3 nucleotide sequence: TGTGCCAGCAGTTTCGACAGGAAGTATGGCTTCACCTTC.

By proportion, this clonotype is medium-sized. This beta chain is a stray read from a library made for alpha chains; its abundance is not meaningful. V and J are TRBV20-1 and TRBJ2-5; 9 bases map to TRBD2. CDR1 is DFQATT and CDR2 is SNEGSKA in the germline V gene (reference sequence). Trimming at V came to 2 bases and at J to 5 bases, leaving 9 bases not matched to a gene. This CDR3 has 15 residues. DNA of the CDR3: TGCAGTGCTAGAATTAGCGGGAGCTACGAGGAGACCCAGTACTTC. Translating gives CSARISGSYEETQYF.

This clonotype was seen a handful of times. This beta chain came through as a stray read in a library set up for alpha chains, and its size says little. V gene TRBV7-8 combines with J gene TRBJ2-7; TRBD1 might be the D (6 bases). The CDR3 runs to 14 residues. The germline V gene encodes CDR1 SGHVS and CDR2 FQNEAQ. The germline V and J ends were trimmed by 0 bases and 4 bases, with 10 bases remaining between them. The CDR3 DNA reads as TGTGCCAGCAGCTTAGCGCAGGGGCCTTACGAGCAGTACTTC. Encoded protein: CASSLAQGPYEQYF.

Judged by abundance, this clonotype is medium-sized. In a library made to pick up alpha chains, this beta chain is a stray read with a size that means little. The chain recombines TRBV30 with TRBJ2-2; 7 bases map to TRBD1. The V segment lost 2 bases and the J segment 3 bases; nucleotides outside the gene matches: 6. The V gene's germline CDR1 is GTSNPN and CDR2 SVGIG (reference sequence). The CDR3 is 15 residues long. The CDR3 DNA is TGTGCCTGGAGTCCCCCAGACAGGGACACCGGGGAGCTGTTTTTT. It translates to CAWSPPDRDTGELFF. The full variable domain, in which reference TRBV30 and TRBJ2-2 provide the parts outside the CDR3, is SQTIHQWPATLVQPVGSPLSLECTVEGTSNPNLYWYRQAAGRGLQLLFYSVGIGQISSEVPQNLSASRPQDRQFILSSKKLLLSDSGFYLCAWSPPDRDTGELFFGEGSRLTVL.

This clonotype was observed a few times. Little can be read into the size of this beta chain, an off-target read in a library designed for alpha chains. The chain links TRBV7-9 to TRBJ2-5; perhaps TRBD1 as D (8 bases). V gave up 7 bases and J gave up 4 bases, with 22 bases separating them. This CDR3 region has 16 residues. Germline CDR1 SEHNR, CDR2 FQNEAQ (reference sequence). In DNA form, the CDR3 reads TGTGCCAGCAACTTGCCCTCGACAGGGGAGGGAGAGACCCAGTACTTC. It translates to CASNLPSTGEGETQYF.

On this clonotype: This beta chain is an unintended read in a library built for alpha chains; its size means little. The V gene is TRBV9, the J gene TRBJ1-4, with D unclear. CDR3 length: 15 amino acids. Trimming shortened V by 0 bases and J by 0 bases, and 6 bases separated the two germline ends. Germline lookup yields CDR1 SGDLS and CDR2 YYNGEE. In nucleotides, the CDR3 is TGTGCCAGCAGCGTAGGAGGGACAACTAATGAAAAACTGTTTTTT. This encodes CASSVGGTTNEKLFF. Full variable domain (rest looked up from reference TRBV9 and TRBJ1-4): DSGVTQTPKHLITATGQRVTLRCSPRSGDLSVYWYQQSLDQGLQFLIQYYNGEERAKGNILERFSAQQFPDLHSELNLSSLELGDSALYFCASSVGGTTNEKLFFGSGTQLSVL.

With regard to this clonotype: The library was built for alpha chains, so this beta chain is an off-target read and its size means little. DNA for the CDR3: TGTGCCAGCAGTTACTCGAGGGGGGGACCTAATGAAAAACTGTTTTTT. It codes for CASSYSRGGPNEKLFF. The gene calls are TRBV6-6 and TRBJ1-4, with D perhaps TRBD1 (6 bases). CDR1 and CDR2 from the germline V gene are MNHNY and SVGAGI (reference sequence). This CDR3 comprises 16 residues. V lost 0 bases, J lost 3 bases, and 11 bases lay in between.

By share of the sample, this clonotype is large. The library was built for alpha chains, so this beta chain is an off-target read and its size means little. The chain couples TRBV19 to TRBJ2-4, with unresolved D. Germline assignment: CDR1 LNHDA and CDR2 SQIVND (reference sequence). The CDR3 is 16 amino acids. V gave up 1 base and J gave up 0 bases, with 10 bases separating them. The chain's CDR3 is CASSIVLTVAKNIQYF. CDR3 nucleotide sequence: TGTGCCAGTAGTATAGTCCTCACGGTAGCCAAAAACATTCAGTACTTC.

This clonotype ranks as medium-sized. This beta chain lies outside the target of a library built for alpha chains; its clone size means little. This sequence joins TRBV7-8 and TRBJ2-3, with D unresolved. Per germline, CDR1 SGHVS and CDR2 FQNEAQ. CDR3 length: 14 residues. V gave up 0 bases and J gave up 7 bases, with 11 bases separating them. DNA of the CDR3: TGTGCCAGCAGCTTAGCGGGCAGAAAATATACGCAGTATTTT. It is translated as CASSLAGRKYTQYF.

With regard to this clonotype: For a library built for alpha chains, this beta chain is a stray read; little rests on its size. V is TRBV20-1 and J is TRBJ2-1; 7 bases map to TRBD2. Germline lookup yields CDR1 DFQATT and CDR2 SNEGSKA (reference sequence). The V segment lost 0 bases and the J segment 4 bases; nucleotides outside the gene matches: 9. CDR3 size: 16 residues. Written as DNA, the CDR3 is TGCAGTGCTAGAGATCAGGGCGGGGGTTTTTACAATGAGCAGTTCTTC. Its translation is CSARDQGGGFYNEQFF.